The 3 T cell receptor beta chains below all came from one sample that was sequenced in a study of blood T cell repertoires in COVID-19. Some clones are missing from TCRdb's copy, which holds only in-frame ones; the method was immunoSEQ multiplex PCR. This sample has under 200,000 clones, with 80% found just once. Sequencing used PBMCs or T cells enriched from blood (not recorded which). The receptors were sampled from a woman aged 55-70 years who had recovered from COVID-19.

The chain carries TRBV5-4 and TRBJ2-3; 7 nucleotides line up with TRBD2. The germline CDR1 and CDR2 sequences are SGHNT and YYREEE (reference sequence). The V and J ends lost 4 bases and 8 bases, in that order; junction bases with no gene match: 10. This CDR3 contains 14 residues. CDR3 nucleotides: TGTGCCAGCAGCCCGGGACTACCAAAAGTTACGCAGTATTTT. It is translated as CASSPGLPKVTQYF.

The gene calls are TRBV20-1 and TRBJ1-1; 7 bases fit TRBD1. J lost 1 base, V lost 3 bases, and 5 bases had no gene match. The CDR3 loop spans 14 amino acids. Per germline, CDR1 DFQATT and CDR2 SNEGSKA (reference sequence). CDR3 protein: CSASRDRANTEAFF. The CDR3 DNA is TGCAGTGCTAGTCGGGACAGAGCGAACACTGAAGCTTTCTTT.

This chain connects TRBV7-2 to TRBJ1-2; D gene unclear. This CDR3 contains 13 residues. Trimming left V 2 bases short and J 8 bases short, with 12 bases between. Per the germline V gene, CDR1 is SGHTA and CDR2 is FQGNSA. The CDR3 DNA follows: TGTGCCAGCAGCTTACGTCGGGGAGAAGGCTACACCTTC. Translation gives CASSLRRGEGYTF.